This T cell receptor (beta chain) comes out of a study of response to subunit inactivated influenza vaccine. Study-wide findings and caveats: Authors suggested that a seasonal influenza vaccination recruits few new T cells each time.

The CDR3 extends over 12 amino acids. The germline V gene encodes CDR1 DFQATT and CDR2 SNEGSKA (reference sequence). V lost 3 bases to trimming and J lost 3 bases, with 9 bases between them. There are many counts of this clonotype. The antigen is undetermined. TCRdb reprocessed the RT-PCR reads via MiXCR and lists one record per CDR3 protein. The sample gives 500,000 to 600,000 distinct CDR3 sequences, around 11% of which show up once; 9.5% to 12% is in the top ten. These sequences were also reported in another study, on T cells expressing NK-cell markers. That source adds: The TCR beta cDNA came from 5'RACE template switching with UMIs. The authors applied an anti-gamma-delta TCR antibody in several experiments, and it restricted sorting to alpha-beta TCR T cells. Among CD8+ T cells from five or six donors, dominant NKG2C+ clonotypes accounted for about 1.0-7.0%. Whether expanded NKG2C-expressing T cell clones recognize HCMV is unknown.

This sequence was found in a man aged 45-65 years who received an inactivated influenza vaccine. This chain connects TRBV20-1 to TRBJ2-7; D gene unclear. Specimen: PBMCs from blood, collected on the day of vaccination. The CDR3 sequence is CSASASSYEQYF. In nucleotides, the CDR3 is TGCAGTGCTAGTGCCAGTAGCTACGAGCAGTACTTC.